The following is a TCR beta chain sequence with its context. Antigen unknown. The trim removed 0 bases at V and 4 bases at J, leaving 6 bases unmatched. There are 17 residues in the CDR3. CDR1 SGDLS and CDR2 YYNGEE come from the germline V gene. This record belongs to a study of CD8 T cells in ankylosing spondylitis. Study conclusions and caveats: It was reported that disease-linked clones were significantly enriched in matched ankylosing spondylitis synovial fluid. One TCR beta motif, made up of roughly eight highly homologous variants, appeared characteristic of ankylosing spondylitis blood.

One entry per CDR3 protein, called by TCRdb with MiXCR from the 5' RACE reads. The table shows some 140,000 distinct CDR3 sequences, with roughly 8.3% occurring only once. The rearrangement uses TRBV9 and TRBJ2-1; 11 nucleotides line up with TRBD2. Sequences were obtained from synovial fluid, either unsorted or a sorted T cell fraction (not recorded which). The sequence came from a male donor with ankylosing spondylitis. The CDR3 bases are TGTGCCAGCAGCGTAGCTCCTCCTAGCGGGGGGTACAATGAGCAGTTCTTC. Its protein product is CASSVAPPSGGYNEQFF.